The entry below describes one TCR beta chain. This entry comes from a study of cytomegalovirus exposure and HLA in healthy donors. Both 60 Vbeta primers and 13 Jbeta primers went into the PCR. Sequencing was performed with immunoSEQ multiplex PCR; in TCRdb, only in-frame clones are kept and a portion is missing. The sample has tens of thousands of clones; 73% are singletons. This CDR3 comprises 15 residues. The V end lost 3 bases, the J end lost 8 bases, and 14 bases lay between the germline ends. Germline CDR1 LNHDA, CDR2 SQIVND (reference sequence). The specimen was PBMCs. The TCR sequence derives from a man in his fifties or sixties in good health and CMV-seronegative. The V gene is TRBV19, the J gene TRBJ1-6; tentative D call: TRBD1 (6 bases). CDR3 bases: TGTGCCAGTAGTATGCAGGGGTTCATTGATTCACCCCTCCACTTT. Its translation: CASSMQGFIDSPLHF.